This TCR beta chain was identified in a study of blood T cell repertoires in COVID-19. Study details: Sites across the United States, Italy and Spain contributed samples from acute and convalescent COVID-19. PBMCs, B-cell-depleted T cells, or T cells provided the cDNA or gDNA that made up the material.

In the original processing: Quantification of nucleated cells was approximated via reference gene primer amplification. Some clones are missing from TCRdb's copy, which holds only in-frame ones; the method was immunoSEQ multiplex PCR. V, J and clone size reflect that table, while D and trimming were determined from the DNA. In the table there are 90,000 to 120,000 clones, approximately 81% of which are singletons. V gave up 3 bases and J gave up 8 bases; unmatched junction bases: 7. In germline, CDR1 is DFQATT, CDR2 SNEGSKA (reference sequence). This CDR3 contains 13 residues. The chain uses TRBV20-1 and TRBJ1-2; 9 bases agree with TRBD1. This TCR was recovered from a human donor in a cohort sampled during active COVID-19. Sequenced sample: peripheral blood. The CDR3 here is CSASGATGGGYTF. As DNA, the CDR3 is TGCAGTGCTAGTGGGGCGACAGGGGGAGGCTACACCTTC.